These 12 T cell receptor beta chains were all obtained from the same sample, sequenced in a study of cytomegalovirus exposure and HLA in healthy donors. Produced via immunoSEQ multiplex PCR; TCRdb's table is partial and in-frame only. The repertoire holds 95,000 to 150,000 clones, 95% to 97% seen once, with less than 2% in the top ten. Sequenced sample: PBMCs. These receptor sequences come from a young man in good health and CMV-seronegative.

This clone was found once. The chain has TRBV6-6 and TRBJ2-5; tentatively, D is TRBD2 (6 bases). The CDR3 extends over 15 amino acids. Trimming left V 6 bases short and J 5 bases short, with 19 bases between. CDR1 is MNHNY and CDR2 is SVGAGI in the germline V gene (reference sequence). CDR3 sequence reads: CASSPPGVFMETQYF. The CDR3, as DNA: TGTGCCAGCAGCCCCCCGGGGGTTTTTATGGAGACCCAGTACTTC.

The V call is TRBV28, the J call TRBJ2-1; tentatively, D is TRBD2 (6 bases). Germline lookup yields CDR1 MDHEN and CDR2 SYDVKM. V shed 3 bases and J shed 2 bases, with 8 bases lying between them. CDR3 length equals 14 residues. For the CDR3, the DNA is TGTGCCAGCAGTTTGGGACTTCCCTACAATGAGCAGTTCTTC. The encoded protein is CASSLGLPYNEQFF.

The DNA of the CDR3 is TGTGCCAGCAGCTTATGGGCGGGAGGGCCCGGGGAGACCCAGTACTTC. Its translation is CASSLWAGGPGETQYF. This rearrangement joins TRBV7-9 to TRBJ2-5, with TRBD2 matching over 9 bases. The CDR3 consists of 16 residues. Germline V gene data show CDR1 as SEHNR and CDR2 as FQNEAQ (reference sequence). V lost 2 bases to trimming and J lost 5 bases; unmatched junction nucleotides: 9. The complete variable domain, with remaining parts taken from reference TRBV7-9 and TRBJ2-5, reads DTGVSQNPRHKITKRGQNVTFRCDPISEHNRLYWYRQTLGQGPEFLTYFQNEAQLEKSRLLSDRFSAERPKGSFSTLEIQRTEQGDSAMYLCASSLWAGGPGETQYFGPGTRLLVL.

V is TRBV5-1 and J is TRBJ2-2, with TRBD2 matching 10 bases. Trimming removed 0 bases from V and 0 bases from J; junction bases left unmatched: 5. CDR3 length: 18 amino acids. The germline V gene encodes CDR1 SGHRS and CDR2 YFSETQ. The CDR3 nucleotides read TGCGCCAGCAGCTTGGAGGCTAGCGGGAGCGCGAACACCGGGGAGCTGTTTTTT. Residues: CASSLEASGSANTGELFF.

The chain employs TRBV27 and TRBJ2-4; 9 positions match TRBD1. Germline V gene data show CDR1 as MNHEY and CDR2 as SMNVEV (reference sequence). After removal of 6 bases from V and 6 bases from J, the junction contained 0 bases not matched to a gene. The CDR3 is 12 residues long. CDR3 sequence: CASRDRGNIQYF. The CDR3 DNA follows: TGTGCCAGCAGGGACAGGGGAAACATTCAGTACTTC.

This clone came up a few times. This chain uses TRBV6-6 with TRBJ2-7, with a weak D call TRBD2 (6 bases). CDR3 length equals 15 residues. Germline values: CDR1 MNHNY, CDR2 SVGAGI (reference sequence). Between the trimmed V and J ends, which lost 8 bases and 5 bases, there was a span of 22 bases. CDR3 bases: TGTGCCAGCGGCCTCGAGGGAGCGGGTAATGACGAGCAGTACTTC. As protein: CASGLEGAGNDEQYF.

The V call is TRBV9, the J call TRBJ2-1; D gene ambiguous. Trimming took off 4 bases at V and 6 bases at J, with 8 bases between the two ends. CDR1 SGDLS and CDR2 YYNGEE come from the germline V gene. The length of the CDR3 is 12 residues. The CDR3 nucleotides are TGTGCCAGCAGCACTACCGGCAATGAGCAGTTCTTC. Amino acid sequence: CASSTTGNEQFF.

The CDR3 DNA is TGTGCCAGCAACCGGAGGACTGCCGGGACAGATACGCAGTATTTT. As protein: CASNRRTAGTDTQYF. This chain connects TRBV7-2 to TRBJ2-3, with D possibly matching TRBD2 (5 bases). Germline CDR1 is SGHTA and CDR2 is FQGNSA. V was pared by 7 bases and J by 3 bases, with 17 bases between. The CDR3 is 15 amino acids.

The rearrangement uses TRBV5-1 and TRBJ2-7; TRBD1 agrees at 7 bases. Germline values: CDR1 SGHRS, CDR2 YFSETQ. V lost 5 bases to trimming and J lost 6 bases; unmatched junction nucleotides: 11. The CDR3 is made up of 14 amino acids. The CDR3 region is CASSWLDRSGEQYF. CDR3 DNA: TGCGCCAGCAGTTGGTTGGACAGGTCAGGCGAGCAGTACTTC.

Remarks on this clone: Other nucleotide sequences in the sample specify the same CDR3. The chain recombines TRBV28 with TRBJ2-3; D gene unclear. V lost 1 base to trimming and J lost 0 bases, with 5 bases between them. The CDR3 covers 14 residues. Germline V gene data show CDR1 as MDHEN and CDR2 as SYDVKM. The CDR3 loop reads CASSLSLSTDTQYF. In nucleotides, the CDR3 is TGTGCCAGCAGTTTATCTCTGAGCACAGATACGCAGTATTTT.

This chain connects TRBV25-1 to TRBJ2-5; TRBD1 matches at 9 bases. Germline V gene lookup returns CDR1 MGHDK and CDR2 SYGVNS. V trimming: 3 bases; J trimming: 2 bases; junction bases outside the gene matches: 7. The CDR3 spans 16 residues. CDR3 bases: TGTGCCAGCAGTGATCGGGACAGGGCACTACAAGAGACCCAGTACTTC. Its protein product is CASSDRDRALQETQYF.

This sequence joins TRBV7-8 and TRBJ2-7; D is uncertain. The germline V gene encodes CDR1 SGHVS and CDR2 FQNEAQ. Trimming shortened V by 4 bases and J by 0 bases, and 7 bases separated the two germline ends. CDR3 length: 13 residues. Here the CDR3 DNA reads TGTGCCAGCAGCTCTGCGGTCTCCTACGAGCAGTACTTC. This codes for CASSSAVSYEQYF.